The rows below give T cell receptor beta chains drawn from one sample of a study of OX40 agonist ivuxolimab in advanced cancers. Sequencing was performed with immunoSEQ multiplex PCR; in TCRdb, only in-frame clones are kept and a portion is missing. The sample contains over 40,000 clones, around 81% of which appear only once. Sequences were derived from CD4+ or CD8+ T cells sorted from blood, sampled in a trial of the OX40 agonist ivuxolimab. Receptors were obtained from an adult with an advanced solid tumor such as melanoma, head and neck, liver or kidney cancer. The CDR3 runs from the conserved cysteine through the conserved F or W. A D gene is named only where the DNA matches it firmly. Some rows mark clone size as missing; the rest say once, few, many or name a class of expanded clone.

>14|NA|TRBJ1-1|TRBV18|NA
TGTGCCAGCTCACCAGACTTTGCAGGCACTGAAGCTTTCTTT
CASSPDFAGTEAFF
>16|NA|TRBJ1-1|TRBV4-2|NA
TGTGCCAGCAGCCCTACCTGGACCCTGATGAACACTGAAGCTTTCTTT
CASSPTWTLMNTEAFF
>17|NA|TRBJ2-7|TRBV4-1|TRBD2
TGCGCCAGCAGCCACCTAACTAGCGGGAGGTCCCCCTACGAGCAGTACTTC
CASSHLTSGRSPYEQYF
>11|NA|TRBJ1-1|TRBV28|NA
TGTGCCAGCAGGACAGGATCCGAAGCTTTCTTT
CASRTGSEAFF
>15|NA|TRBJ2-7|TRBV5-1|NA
TGCGCCAGCAGCTTGGTCGCAGGGAGCTCCTACGAGCAGTACTTC
CASSLVAGSSYEQYF
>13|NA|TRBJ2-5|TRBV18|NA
TGTGCCAGCTCACCAAAGGGTAAAGAGACCCAGTACTTC
CASSPKGKETQYF
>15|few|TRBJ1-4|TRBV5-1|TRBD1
TGCGCCAGCAGCCACTCGGGACAGGGAGGTGAAAAACTGTTTTTT
CASSHSGQGGEKLFF
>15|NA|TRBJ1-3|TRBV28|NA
TGTGCCAGCAGTTTAGGGGGGCTGTCTGGAAACACCATATATTTT
CASSLGGLSGNTIYF
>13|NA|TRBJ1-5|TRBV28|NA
TGTGCCAGCACATGGACCCGGGGTCAGCCCCAGCATTTT
CASTWTRGQPQHF
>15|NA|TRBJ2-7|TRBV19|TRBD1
TGTGCCAGTAGTCCTCCAGGGACAGGGGTTTCCGAGCAGTACTTC
CASSPPGTGVSEQYF
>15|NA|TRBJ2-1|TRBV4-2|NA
TGTGCCAGCAGCCAAGGGTCCGGTAGGAACAATGAGCAGTTCTTC
CASSQGSGRNNEQFF
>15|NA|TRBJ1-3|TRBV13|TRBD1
TGTGCCAGCAGCTTCGGACAGGGTACGGGAAACACCATATATTTT
CASSFGQGTGNTIYF